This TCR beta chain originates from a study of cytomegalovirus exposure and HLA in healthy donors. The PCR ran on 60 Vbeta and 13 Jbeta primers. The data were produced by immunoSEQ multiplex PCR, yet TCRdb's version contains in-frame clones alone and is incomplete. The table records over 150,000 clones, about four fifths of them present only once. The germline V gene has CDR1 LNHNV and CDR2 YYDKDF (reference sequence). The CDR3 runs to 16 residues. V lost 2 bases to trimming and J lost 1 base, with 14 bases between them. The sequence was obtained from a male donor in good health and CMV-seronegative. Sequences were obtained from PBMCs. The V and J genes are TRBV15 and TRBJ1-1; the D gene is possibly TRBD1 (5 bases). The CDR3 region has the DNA TGTGCCACCAGCAGACCCGGACAAGGAGAGAACACTGAAGCTTTCTTT. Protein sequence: CATSRPGQGENTEAFF.